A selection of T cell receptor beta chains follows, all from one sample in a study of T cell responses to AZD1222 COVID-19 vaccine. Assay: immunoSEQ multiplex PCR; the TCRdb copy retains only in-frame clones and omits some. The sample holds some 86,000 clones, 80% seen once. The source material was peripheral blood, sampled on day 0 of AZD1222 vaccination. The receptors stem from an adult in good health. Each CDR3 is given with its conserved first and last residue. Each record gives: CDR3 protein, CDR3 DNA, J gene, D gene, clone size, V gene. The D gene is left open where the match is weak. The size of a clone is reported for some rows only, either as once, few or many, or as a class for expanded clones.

cdr3_aa: CASSPSTGDTAEAFF
cdr3_nt: TGTGCCAGCAGTCCCTCGACAGGGGACACGGCTGAAGCTTTCTTT
j_call: TRBJ1-1
d_call: TRBD1
clone_size: NA
v_call: TRBV28

cdr3_aa: CASSIEGTGSRVSNQPQHF
cdr3_nt: TGTGCCAGTAGTATAGAGGGGACAGGCAGTCGGGTGAGCAATCAGCCCCAGCATTTT
j_call: TRBJ1-5
d_call: TRBD1
clone_size: few
v_call: TRBV19

cdr3_aa: CASSQGALVRTGELFF
cdr3_nt: TGTGCCAGCAGCCAAGGGGCACTAGTTAGAACCGGGGAGCTGTTTTTT
j_call: TRBJ2-2
d_call: NA
clone_size: few
v_call: TRBV3-1/TRBV3-2

cdr3_aa: CATSDRQGDYEQYF
cdr3_nt: TGTGCCACCAGTGATCGACAGGGGGACTACGAGCAGTACTTC
j_call: TRBJ2-7
d_call: TRBD1
clone_size: few
v_call: TRBV24-1

cdr3_aa: CASSQPTGGRTPLHF
cdr3_nt: TGTGCCAGCAGCCAACCTACAGGGGGCCGAACACCCCTCCACTTT
j_call: TRBJ1-6
d_call: TRBD1
clone_size: NA
v_call: TRBV14

cdr3_aa: CASKSQEYTEAFF
cdr3_nt: TGTGCCAGTAAAAGCCAAGAGTACACTGAAGCTTTCTTT
j_call: TRBJ1-1
d_call: NA
clone_size: NA
v_call: TRBV19

cdr3_aa: CSVHRGGGEQFF
cdr3_nt: TGCAGCGTTCACCGGGGGGGAGGTGAGCAGTTCTTC
j_call: TRBJ2-1
d_call: TRBD2
clone_size: NA
v_call: TRBV29-1

cdr3_aa: CASSERGPAYNSPLHF
cdr3_nt: TGTGCCAGCAGTGAGCGGGGGCCCGCCTATAATTCACCCCTCCACTTT
j_call: TRBJ1-6
d_call: NA
clone_size: NA
v_call: TRBV2

cdr3_aa: CASSERAGGETQYF
cdr3_nt: TGTGCCAGCAGTGAAAGGGCAGGGGGAGAGACCCAGTACTTC
j_call: TRBJ2-5
d_call: TRBD1
clone_size: NA
v_call: TRBV6-1

cdr3_aa: CASSFGGEAFF
cdr3_nt: TGTGCCAGCAGCTTTGGCGGTGAAGCTTTCTTT
j_call: TRBJ1-1
d_call: NA
clone_size: NA
v_call: TRBV7-9

cdr3_aa: CASSLQGWDTEAFF
cdr3_nt: TGTGCCAGCAGCTTACAGGGTTGGGACACTGAAGCTTTCTTT
j_call: TRBJ1-1
d_call: NA
clone_size: once
v_call: TRBV7-9

cdr3_aa: CASSEVSGLNTGELFF
cdr3_nt: TGTGCCAGCAGTGAAGTCAGCGGGTTAAACACCGGGGAGCTGTTTTTT
j_call: TRBJ2-2
d_call: NA
clone_size: NA
v_call: TRBV2

cdr3_aa: CASSLQGAGELFF
cdr3_nt: TGTGCCAGCAGCTTACAGGGGGCCGGGGAGCTGTTTTTT
j_call: TRBJ2-2
d_call: TRBD1
clone_size: NA
v_call: TRBV7-9

cdr3_aa: CASSPLEEQFF
cdr3_nt: TGTGCCAGCAGCCCTCTAGAAGAGCAGTTCTTC
j_call: TRBJ2-1
d_call: NA
clone_size: once
v_call: TRBV9

cdr3_aa: CASSTSQGNYGYTF
cdr3_nt: TGTGCCAGTAGTACCTCACAGGGGAACTATGGCTACACCTTC
j_call: TRBJ1-2
d_call: TRBD1
clone_size: few
v_call: TRBV19

cdr3_aa: CASRLKGVAGPQETQYF
cdr3_nt: TGTGCCAGCAGGTTGAAAGGGGTAGCGGGGCCCCAAGAGACCCAGTACTTC
j_call: TRBJ2-5
d_call: TRBD2
clone_size: NA
v_call: TRBV5-5

cdr3_aa: CASSEVVGTTGELFF
cdr3_nt: TGTGCCAGCAGTGAAGTTGTAGGGACCACCGGGGAGCTGTTTTTT
j_call: TRBJ2-2
d_call: NA
clone_size: NA
v_call: TRBV2

cdr3_aa: CASSSPYSEQYF
cdr3_nt: TGTGCCAGCAGCTCGCCTTATAGCGAGCAGTACTTC
j_call: TRBJ2-7
d_call: NA
clone_size: NA
v_call: TRBV7-9

cdr3_aa: CASSAPGTGHYEQYF
cdr3_nt: TGTGCCAGCAGCGCACCCGGGACAGGCCACTACGAGCAGTACTTC
j_call: TRBJ2-7
d_call: TRBD1
clone_size: NA
v_call: TRBV5-4

cdr3_aa: CASSIETYNEQFF
cdr3_nt: TGTGCCAGTAGTATAGAGACTTACAATGAGCAGTTCTTC
j_call: TRBJ2-1
d_call: NA
clone_size: NA
v_call: TRBV19

cdr3_aa: CASSQVGLRSPLHF
cdr3_nt: TGTGCCAGCAGCCAAGTGGGCCTTCGTTCACCCCTCCACTTT
j_call: TRBJ1-6
d_call: NA
clone_size: NA
v_call: TRBV14

cdr3_aa: CASSLGGSSYNEQFF
cdr3_nt: TGTGCCAGCAGTTTAGGCGGGAGCTCCTACAATGAGCAGTTCTTC
j_call: TRBJ2-1
d_call: TRBD2
clone_size: NA
v_call: TRBV27

cdr3_aa: CASSDYQGSEAFF
cdr3_nt: TGTGCCAGCAGTGATTATCAGGGGTCTGAAGCTTTCTTT
j_call: TRBJ1-1
d_call: NA
clone_size: many
v_call: TRBV25-1

cdr3_aa: CAWSVLTDNSPLHF
cdr3_nt: TGTGCCTGGAGTGTACTTACGGATAATTCACCCCTCCACTTT
j_call: TRBJ1-6
d_call: NA
clone_size: NA
v_call: TRBV30

cdr3_aa: CASSADRDQPQHF
cdr3_nt: TGTGCCAGCAGCGCCGACAGGGATCAGCCCCAGCATTTT
j_call: TRBJ1-5
d_call: TRBD1
clone_size: NA
v_call: TRBV6-4

cdr3_aa: CASSLGDRVAEQYF
cdr3_nt: TGCGCCAGCAGCTTGGGGGACAGGGTGGCCGAGCAGTACTTC
j_call: TRBJ2-7
d_call: TRBD1
clone_size: NA
v_call: TRBV5-1

cdr3_aa: CASSVPGGYNEQFF
cdr3_nt: TGTGCCAGCAGTGTTCCCGGGGGCTACAATGAGCAGTTCTTC
j_call: TRBJ2-1
d_call: NA
clone_size: NA
v_call: TRBV27

cdr3_aa: CASSLTGTRGYTF
cdr3_nt: TGTGCCAGCAGTTTAACAGGGACAAGGGGCTACACCTTC
j_call: TRBJ1-2
d_call: NA
clone_size: NA
v_call: TRBV12-3/TRBV12-4

cdr3_aa: CASSYLPNQPQHF
cdr3_nt: TGTGCCAGCAGTTACCTCCCGAATCAGCCCCAGCATTTT
j_call: TRBJ1-5
d_call: NA
clone_size: NA
v_call: TRBV6-6

cdr3_aa: CAWSVILGRGQGANVLTF
cdr3_nt: TGTGCCTGGAGTGTAATCCTCGGCAGGGGGCAAGGGGCCAACGTCCTGACTTTC
j_call: TRBJ2-6
d_call: TRBD1
clone_size: NA
v_call: TRBV30

cdr3_aa: CASSLGGGSPLHF
cdr3_nt: TGTGCCAGCAGCTTAGGAGGTGGATCACCCCTCCACTTT
j_call: TRBJ1-6
d_call: NA
clone_size: NA
v_call: TRBV7-2

cdr3_aa: CASFSGGLGDTQYF
cdr3_nt: TGCGCCAGCTTCTCCGGGGGACTTGGAGATACGCAGTATTTT
j_call: TRBJ2-3
d_call: NA
clone_size: NA
v_call: TRBV5-1

cdr3_aa: CASSPGSLQETQYF
cdr3_nt: TGTGCCAGCTCACCTGGGAGCCTCCAAGAGACCCAGTACTTC
j_call: TRBJ2-5
d_call: NA
clone_size: NA
v_call: TRBV18

cdr3_aa: CASRAGGSTGELFF
cdr3_nt: TGTGCCTCCCGGGCGGGGGGGAGCACCGGGGAGCTGTTTTTT
j_call: TRBJ2-2
d_call: TRBD2
clone_size: NA
v_call: TRBV11-2

cdr3_aa: CASGPSSGNTIYF
cdr3_nt: TGTGCGTCAGGCCCTAGCTCTGGAAACACCATATATTTT
j_call: TRBJ1-3
d_call: NA
clone_size: NA
v_call: TRBV25-1

cdr3_aa: CASSAQNVDRRTF
cdr3_nt: TGTGCCAGCAGCGCCCAAAACGTGGACAGGCGTACCTTC
j_call: TRBJ1-2
d_call: TRBD1
clone_size: NA
v_call: TRBV9

cdr3_aa: CASSQRGGHGGELFF
cdr3_nt: TGTGCCAGCAGCCAGCGCGGGGGGCATGGCGGGGAGCTGTTTTTT
j_call: TRBJ2-2
d_call: TRBD2
clone_size: few
v_call: TRBV3-1/TRBV3-2

cdr3_aa: CASSSREDTEAFF
cdr3_nt: TGTGCCAGCTCATCCAGGGAGGACACTGAAGCTTTCTTT
j_call: TRBJ1-1
d_call: NA
clone_size: NA
v_call: TRBV18

cdr3_aa: CASSSLPTGRTDTQYF
cdr3_nt: TGCGCCAGCAGCTCTCTTCCGACAGGTCGCACAGATACGCAGTATTTT
j_call: TRBJ2-3
d_call: NA
clone_size: once
v_call: TRBV5-1

cdr3_aa: CASSPPGQGMNTEAFF
cdr3_nt: TGTGCCAGCAGCCCTCCGGGACAGGGGATGAACACTGAAGCTTTCTTT
j_call: TRBJ1-1
d_call: TRBD1
clone_size: NA
v_call: TRBV7-9

cdr3_aa: CASSGLQGGTEAFF
cdr3_nt: TGTGCCAGCAGTGGCCTTCAGGGAGGCACTGAAGCTTTCTTT
j_call: TRBJ1-1
d_call: NA
clone_size: NA
v_call: TRBV25-1

cdr3_aa: CSVELGSWIEETQYF
cdr3_nt: TGCAGCGTTGAATTGGGCAGCTGGATAGAAGAGACCCAGTACTTC
j_call: TRBJ2-5
d_call: NA
clone_size: NA
v_call: TRBV29-1

cdr3_aa: CASSLNDGTYGYTF
cdr3_nt: TGTGCCAGCAGTTTAAATGACGGAACCTATGGCTACACCTTC
j_call: TRBJ1-2
d_call: NA
clone_size: NA
v_call: TRBV27

cdr3_aa: CASSPVPENTEAFF
cdr3_nt: TGTGCCAGCAGCCCGGTGCCAGAGAACACTGAAGCTTTCTTT
j_call: TRBJ1-1
d_call: NA
clone_size: NA
v_call: TRBV27

cdr3_aa: CASSRMTGQNSPLHF
cdr3_nt: TGTGCCAGCAGTCGTATGACAGGTCAGAATTCACCCCTCCACTTT
j_call: TRBJ1-6
d_call: NA
clone_size: NA
v_call: TRBV2

cdr3_aa: CASSLRSSANTEAFF
cdr3_nt: TGTGCCAGCAGCTTACGGAGTTCGGCGAACACTGAAGCTTTCTTT
j_call: TRBJ1-1
d_call: NA
clone_size: NA
v_call: TRBV11-3

cdr3_aa: CASSTETGRGINEQFF
cdr3_nt: TGTGCCAGCAGCACAGAGACAGGTAGGGGGATCAATGAGCAGTTCTTC
j_call: TRBJ2-1
d_call: NA
clone_size: few
v_call: TRBV2

cdr3_aa: CASSLIGGGGTGELFF
cdr3_nt: TGTGCCAGCAGCTTAATCGGGGGAGGTGGAACCGGGGAGCTGTTTTTT
j_call: TRBJ2-2
d_call: NA
clone_size: NA
v_call: TRBV5-8

cdr3_aa: CSASSPGQSPLHF
cdr3_nt: TGCAGTGCTAGTTCGCCAGGTCAATCACCCCTCCACTTT
j_call: TRBJ1-6
d_call: NA
clone_size: NA
v_call: TRBV20-1

cdr3_aa: CASTLGPVTEAFF
cdr3_nt: TGTGCCAGCACCCTAGGCCCAGTGACTGAAGCTTTCTTT
j_call: TRBJ1-1
d_call: NA
clone_size: NA
v_call: TRBV28

cdr3_aa: CASSYGGAQETQYF
cdr3_nt: TGCGCCAGCAGCTACGGCGGAGCCCAAGAGACCCAGTACTTC
j_call: TRBJ2-5
d_call: NA
clone_size: NA
v_call: TRBV5-1

cdr3_aa: CASSGENSPLHF
cdr3_nt: TGTGCCAGCAGCGGGGAGAATTCACCCCTCCACTTT
j_call: TRBJ1-6
d_call: NA
clone_size: NA
v_call: TRBV5-4

cdr3_aa: CASSLGGLSYSPLHF
cdr3_nt: TGTGCCAGCAGCCTTGGGGGCCTGAGTTATTCACCCCTCCACTTT
j_call: TRBJ1-6
d_call: NA
clone_size: NA
v_call: TRBV5-8

cdr3_aa: CSVERTAGTGELFF
cdr3_nt: TGCAGCGTTGAACGGACGGCCGGCACCGGGGAGCTGTTTTTT
j_call: TRBJ2-2
d_call: NA
clone_size: NA
v_call: TRBV29-1

cdr3_aa: CASSQPGQGDYGYTF
cdr3_nt: TGTGCCAGCAGCCAACCGGGACAGGGTGACTATGGCTACACCTTC
j_call: TRBJ1-2
d_call: TRBD1
clone_size: NA
v_call: TRBV14

cdr3_aa: CASSLTGTSYEQYF
cdr3_nt: TGTGCCAGCTCACTTACAGGGACCAGCTACGAGCAGTACTTC
j_call: TRBJ2-7
d_call: NA
clone_size: once
v_call: TRBV18

cdr3_aa: CASSPYLHHRGPLNTEAFF
cdr3_nt: TGTGCCAGCAGCCCCTACCTCCATCACAGGGGGCCTCTGAACACTGAAGCTTTCTTT
j_call: TRBJ1-1
d_call: TRBD1
clone_size: few
v_call: TRBV11-3